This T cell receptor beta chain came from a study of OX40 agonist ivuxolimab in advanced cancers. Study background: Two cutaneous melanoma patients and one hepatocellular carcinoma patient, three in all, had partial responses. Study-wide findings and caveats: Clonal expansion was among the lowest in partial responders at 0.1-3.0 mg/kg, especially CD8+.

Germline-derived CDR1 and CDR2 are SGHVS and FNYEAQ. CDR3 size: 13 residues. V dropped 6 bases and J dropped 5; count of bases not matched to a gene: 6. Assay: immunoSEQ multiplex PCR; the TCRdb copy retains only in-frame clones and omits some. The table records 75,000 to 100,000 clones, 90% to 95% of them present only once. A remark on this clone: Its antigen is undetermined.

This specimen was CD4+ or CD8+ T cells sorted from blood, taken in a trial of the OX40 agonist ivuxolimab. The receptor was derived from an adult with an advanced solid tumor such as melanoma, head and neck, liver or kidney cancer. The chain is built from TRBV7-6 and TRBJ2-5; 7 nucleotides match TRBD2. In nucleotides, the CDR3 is TGTGCCAGCAGACAACTAGCGACGGAGACCCAGTACTTC. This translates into CASRQLATETQYF. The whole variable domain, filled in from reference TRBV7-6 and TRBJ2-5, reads GAGVSQSPRYKVTKRGQDVALRCDPISGHVSLYWYRQALGQGPEFLTYFNYEAQQDKSGLPNDRFSAERPEGSISTLTIQRTEQRDSAMYRCASRQLATETQYFGPGTRLLVL.